Shown below are 5 T cell receptor beta chains from a single sample sequenced in a study of beta chain features in type 1 diabetes. Study results and limitations: There was a moderate but significant shortening of TCRB CDR3s in all four CD4+ subsets of Type 1 diabetes patients.

These receptors have no known antigen. cDNA synthesis used the whole RNA isolate, giving expressed TCRB sequences. Some clones are missing from TCRdb's copy, which holds only in-frame ones; the method was immunoSEQ multiplex PCR. The sample has a few hundred thousand clones, 16% seen once. Material for sequencing was naive CD4+ T cells from blood. The receptors come from a man aged 25-40 years with type 1 diabetes.

The chain links TRBV30 to TRBJ1-5; tentatively, D is TRBD1 (5 bases). This CDR3 spans 13 amino acids. Per germline, CDR1 GTSNPN and CDR2 SVGIG (reference sequence). V lost 0 bases and J lost 5, with 8 bases in between. The CDR3 here is CAWSVSRDQPQHF. DNA for the CDR3: TGTGCCTGGAGTGTATCCAGGGATCAGCCCCAGCATTTT. Looking up the rest from reference TRBV30 and TRBJ1-5 gives the full variable domain: SQTIHQWPATLVQPVGSPLSLECTVEGTSNPNLYWYRQAAGRGLQLLFYSVGIGQISSEVPQNLSASRPQDRQFILSSKKLLLSDSGFYLCAWSVSRDQPQHFGDGTRLSIL.

The rearrangement joins TRBV5-1 to TRBJ1-1; no clear D. Trimming left V 1 base short and J 2 bases short, with 6 bases between. From germline, CDR1 is SGHRS and CDR2 YFSETQ. The length of the CDR3 is 13 residues. CDR3 DNA sequence: TGCGCCAGCAGCTTGTCCGCAAACACTGAAGCTTTCTTT. This translates into CASSLSANTEAFF.

As DNA, the CDR3 is TGTGCCGGGGGACTAGCGTTCAACGAGCAGTACTTC. Translated, it gives CAGGLAFNEQYF. This chain connects TRBV30 to TRBJ2-7, with TRBD2 identical over 10 bases. This CDR3 is built from 12 residues. V dropped 8 bases and J dropped 5; count of bases not matched to a gene: 6. Germline V gene sequence: CDR1 GTSNPN, CDR2 SVGIG (reference sequence).

The V gene is TRBV28, the J gene TRBJ2-7; 8 positions match TRBD2. This CDR3 comprises 13 residues. The germline V gene encodes CDR1 MDHEN and CDR2 SYDVKM. V dropped 6 bases and J dropped 4; count of bases not matched to a gene: 5. This CDR3 is CASRPGGPYEQYF. The CDR3, as DNA: TGTGCCAGCAGGCCGGGAGGGCCGTACGAGCAGTACTTC.

This clone showed up just a few times. The chain is built from TRBV5-6 and TRBJ2-1, with 9 bases that match TRBD1. The CDR3 has 18 amino acids. Germline loops: CDR1 SGHDT, CDR2 YYEEEE. V was clipped by 4 bases and J by 1 base; unmatched bases: 12. For the CDR3, the DNA is TGTGCCAGCAGCCAACGACAGGGGGTTTTGAGGTCCTACAATGAGCAGTTCTTC. Protein product: CASSQRQGVLRSYNEQFF.